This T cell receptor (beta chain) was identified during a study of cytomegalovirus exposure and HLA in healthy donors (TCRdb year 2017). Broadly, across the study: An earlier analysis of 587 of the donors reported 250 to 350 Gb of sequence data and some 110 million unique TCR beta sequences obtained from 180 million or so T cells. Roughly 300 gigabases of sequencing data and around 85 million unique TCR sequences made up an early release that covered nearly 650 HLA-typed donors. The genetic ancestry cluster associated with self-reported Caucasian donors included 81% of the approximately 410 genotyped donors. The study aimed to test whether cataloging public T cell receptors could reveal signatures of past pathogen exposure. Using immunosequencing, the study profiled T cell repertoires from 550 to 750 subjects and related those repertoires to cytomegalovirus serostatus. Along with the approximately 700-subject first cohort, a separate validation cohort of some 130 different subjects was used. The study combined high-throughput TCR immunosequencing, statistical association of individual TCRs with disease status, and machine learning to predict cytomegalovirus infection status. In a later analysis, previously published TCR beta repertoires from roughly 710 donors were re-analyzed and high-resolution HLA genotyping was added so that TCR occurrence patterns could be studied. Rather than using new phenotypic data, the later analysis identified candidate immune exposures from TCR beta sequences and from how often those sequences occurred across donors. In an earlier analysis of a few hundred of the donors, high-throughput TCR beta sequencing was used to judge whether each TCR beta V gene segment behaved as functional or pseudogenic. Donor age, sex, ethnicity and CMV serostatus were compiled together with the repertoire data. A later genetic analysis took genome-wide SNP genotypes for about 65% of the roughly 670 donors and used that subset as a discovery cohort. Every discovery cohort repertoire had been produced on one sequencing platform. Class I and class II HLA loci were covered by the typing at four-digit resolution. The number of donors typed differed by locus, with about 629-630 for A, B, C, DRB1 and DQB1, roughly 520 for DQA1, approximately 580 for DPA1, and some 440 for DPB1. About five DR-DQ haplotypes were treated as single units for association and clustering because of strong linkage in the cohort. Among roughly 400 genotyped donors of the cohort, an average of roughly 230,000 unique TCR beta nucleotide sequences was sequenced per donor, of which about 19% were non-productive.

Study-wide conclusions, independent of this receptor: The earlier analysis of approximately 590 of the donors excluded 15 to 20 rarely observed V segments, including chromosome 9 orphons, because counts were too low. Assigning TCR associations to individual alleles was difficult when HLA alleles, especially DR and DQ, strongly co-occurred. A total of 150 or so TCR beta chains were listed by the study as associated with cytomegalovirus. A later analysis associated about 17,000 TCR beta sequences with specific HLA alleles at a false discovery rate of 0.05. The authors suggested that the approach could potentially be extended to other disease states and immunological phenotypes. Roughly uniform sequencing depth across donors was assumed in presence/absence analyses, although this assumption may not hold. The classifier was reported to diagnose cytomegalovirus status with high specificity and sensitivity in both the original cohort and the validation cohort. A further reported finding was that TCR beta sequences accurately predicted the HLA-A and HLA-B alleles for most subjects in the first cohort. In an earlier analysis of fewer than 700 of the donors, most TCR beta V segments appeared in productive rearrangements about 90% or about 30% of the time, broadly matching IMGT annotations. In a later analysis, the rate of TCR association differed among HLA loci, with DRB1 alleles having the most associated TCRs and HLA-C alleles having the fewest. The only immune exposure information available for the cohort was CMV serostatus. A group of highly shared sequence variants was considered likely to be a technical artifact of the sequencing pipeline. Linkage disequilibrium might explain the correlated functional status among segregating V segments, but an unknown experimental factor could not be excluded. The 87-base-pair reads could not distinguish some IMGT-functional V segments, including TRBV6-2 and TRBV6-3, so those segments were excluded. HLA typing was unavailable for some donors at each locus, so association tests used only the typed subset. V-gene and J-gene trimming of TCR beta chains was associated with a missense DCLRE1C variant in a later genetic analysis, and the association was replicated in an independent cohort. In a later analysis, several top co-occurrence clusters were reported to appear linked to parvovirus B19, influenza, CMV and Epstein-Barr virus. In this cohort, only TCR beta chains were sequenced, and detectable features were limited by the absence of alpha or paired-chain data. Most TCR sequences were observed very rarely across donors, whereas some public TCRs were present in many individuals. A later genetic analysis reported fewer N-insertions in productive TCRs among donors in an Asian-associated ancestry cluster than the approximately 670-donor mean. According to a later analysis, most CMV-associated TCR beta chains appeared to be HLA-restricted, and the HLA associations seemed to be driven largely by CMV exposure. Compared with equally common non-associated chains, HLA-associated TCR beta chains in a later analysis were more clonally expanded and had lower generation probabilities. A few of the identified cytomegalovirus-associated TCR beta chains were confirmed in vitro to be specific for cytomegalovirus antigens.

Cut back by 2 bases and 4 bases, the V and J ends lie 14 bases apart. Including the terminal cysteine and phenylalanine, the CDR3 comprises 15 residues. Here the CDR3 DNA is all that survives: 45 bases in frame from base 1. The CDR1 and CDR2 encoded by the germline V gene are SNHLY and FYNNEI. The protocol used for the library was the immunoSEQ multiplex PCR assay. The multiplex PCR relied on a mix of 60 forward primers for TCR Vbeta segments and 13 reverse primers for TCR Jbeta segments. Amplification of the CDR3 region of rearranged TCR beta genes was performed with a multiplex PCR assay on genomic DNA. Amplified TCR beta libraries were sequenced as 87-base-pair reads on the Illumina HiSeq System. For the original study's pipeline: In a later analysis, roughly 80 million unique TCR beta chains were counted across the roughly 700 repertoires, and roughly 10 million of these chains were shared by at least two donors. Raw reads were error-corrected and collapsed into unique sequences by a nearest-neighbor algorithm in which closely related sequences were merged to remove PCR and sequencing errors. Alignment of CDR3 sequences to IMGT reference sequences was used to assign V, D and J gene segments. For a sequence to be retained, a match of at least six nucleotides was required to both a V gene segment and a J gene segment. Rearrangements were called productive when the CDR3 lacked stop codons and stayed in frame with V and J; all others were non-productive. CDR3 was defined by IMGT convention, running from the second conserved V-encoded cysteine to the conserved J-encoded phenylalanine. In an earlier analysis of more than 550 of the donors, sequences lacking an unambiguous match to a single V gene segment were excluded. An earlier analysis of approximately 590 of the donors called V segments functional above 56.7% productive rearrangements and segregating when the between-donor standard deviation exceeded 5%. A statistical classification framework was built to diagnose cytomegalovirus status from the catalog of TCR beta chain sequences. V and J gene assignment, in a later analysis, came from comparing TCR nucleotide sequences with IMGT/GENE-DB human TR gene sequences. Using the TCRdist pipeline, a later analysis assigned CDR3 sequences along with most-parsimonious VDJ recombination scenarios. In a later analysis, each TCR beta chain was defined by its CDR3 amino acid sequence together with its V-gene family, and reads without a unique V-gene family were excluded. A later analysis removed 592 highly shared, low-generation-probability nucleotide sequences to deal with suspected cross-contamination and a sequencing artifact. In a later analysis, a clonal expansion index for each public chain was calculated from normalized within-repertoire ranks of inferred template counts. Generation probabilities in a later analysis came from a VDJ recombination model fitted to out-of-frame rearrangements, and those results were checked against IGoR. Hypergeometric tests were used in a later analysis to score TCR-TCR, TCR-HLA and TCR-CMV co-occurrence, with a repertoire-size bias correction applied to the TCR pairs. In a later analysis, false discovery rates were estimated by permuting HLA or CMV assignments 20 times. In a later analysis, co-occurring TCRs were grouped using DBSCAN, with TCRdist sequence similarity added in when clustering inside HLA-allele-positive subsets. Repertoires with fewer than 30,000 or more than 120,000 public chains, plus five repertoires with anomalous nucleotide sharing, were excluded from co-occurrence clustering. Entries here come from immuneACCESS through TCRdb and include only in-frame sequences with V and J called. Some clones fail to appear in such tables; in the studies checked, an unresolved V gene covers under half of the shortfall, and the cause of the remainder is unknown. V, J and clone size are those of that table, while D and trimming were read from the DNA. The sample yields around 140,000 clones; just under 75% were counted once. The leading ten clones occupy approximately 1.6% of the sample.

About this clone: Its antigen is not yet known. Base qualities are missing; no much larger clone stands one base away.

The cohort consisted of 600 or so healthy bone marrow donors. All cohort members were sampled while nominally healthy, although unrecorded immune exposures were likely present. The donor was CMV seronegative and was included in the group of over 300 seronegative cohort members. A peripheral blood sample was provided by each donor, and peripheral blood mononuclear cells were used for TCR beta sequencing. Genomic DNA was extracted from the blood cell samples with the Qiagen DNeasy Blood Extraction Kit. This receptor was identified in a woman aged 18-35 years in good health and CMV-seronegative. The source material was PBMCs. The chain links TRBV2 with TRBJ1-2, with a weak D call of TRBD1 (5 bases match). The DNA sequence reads TGTGCCAGCAGTGAATGGGTACAGGCCGTCTATGGCTACACCTTC. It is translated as CASSEWVQAVYGYTF.